Following are 10 T cell receptor beta chains from one sample sequenced in a study of shared clonotypes between healthy human individuals. Generated by immunoSEQ multiplex PCR, the TCRdb table keeps only in-frame clones and is missing some. Here the sample spans over a million clones, roughly 95% being singletons. Sequencing was performed on naive CD4+ T cells sorted from blood. Subset denoted: CD45RA+ positively selected. The receptors derive from a man aged 30 to 39 in good health.

The V and J genes are TRBV5-1 and TRBJ2-5, with 8 bases identical to TRBD1. Germline assignment: CDR1 SGHRS and CDR2 YFSETQ. This CDR3 contains 15 residues. Losses at the gene ends were 0 bases for V and 3 bases for J; bases not matched to a gene: 4. The DNA of the CDR3 is TGCGCCAGCAGCTTGGGGGCAGGGGGCGAAGAGACCCAGTACTTC. Translation gives CASSLGAGGEETQYF.

The chain employs TRBV5-1 and TRBJ1-1; the match to TRBD1 covers 7 bases. Per the germline V gene, CDR1 is SGHRS and CDR2 is YFSETQ. This CDR3 has 14 amino acids. The V gene end was trimmed by 5 bases and the J gene end by 4 bases; junction bases not matched to a gene: 8. The chain's CDR3 is CASSPQGEGTEAFF. The CDR3 nucleotides are TGCGCCAGCAGTCCTCAGGGGGAGGGCACTGAAGCTTTCTTT.

The chain combines TRBV6-1 with TRBJ2-7, with 8 positions matching TRBD1. V shed 1 base and J 2 bases; nucleotides not matched to a gene: 4. The length of the CDR3 is 15 residues. CDR1 and CDR2 from the germline V gene are MNHNS and SASEGT. The CDR3 region is CASSEGTGYTYEQYF. The DNA for the CDR3 is TGTGCCAGCAGTGAAGGGACAGGGTATACCTACGAGCAGTACTTC.

The V and J genes are TRBV11-2 and TRBJ2-7; 9 bases fit TRBD1. The germline V gene encodes CDR1 SGHAT and CDR2 FQNNGV. J was trimmed by 6 bases and V by 5 bases; bases with no gene match: 11. The CDR3 is 15 residues long. CDR3 DNA: TGTGCCAGCAGCCGAGGGGGGACAGGGAGTCTCGAGCAGTACTTC. Protein sequence: CASSRGGTGSLEQYF.

The V and J genes are TRBV2 and TRBJ1-2; the D is unclear. This CDR3 spans 13 amino acids. The V gene's germline CDR1 is SNHLY and CDR2 FYNNEI. The V end was cut by 5 bases, the J end by 0 bases, with 7 bases between. This CDR3 reads CASSREANYGYTF. The CDR3 region has the DNA TGTGCCAGCAGTCGGGAAGCTAACTATGGCTACACCTTC.

This clone was recorded only once. The chain combines TRBV5-4 with TRBJ1-4; 8 bases are shared with TRBD1. Germline CDR1 and CDR2: SGHNT and YYREEE (reference sequence). The V and J ends lost 4 bases and 8 bases, in that order; junction bases with no gene match: 7. The CDR3 has 14 amino acids. This CDR3 is CASSKPGQDEKLFF. Written as DNA, the CDR3 is TGTGCCAGCAGCAAACCGGGACAGGACGAAAAACTGTTTTTT.

Of note for this clone: Other nucleotide sequences from this sample produce the same CDR3. V usage is TRBV5-1 and J usage is TRBJ2-3; D not certain. Germline V gene data show CDR1 as SGHRS and CDR2 as YFSETQ. V was shortened by 6 bases and J by 1 base, with 9 bases between the two germline ends. The CDR3 spans 13 residues. Written as DNA, the CDR3 is TGCGCCAGCACTTTAGGAGGCACAGATACGCAGTATTTT. This sequence encodes CASTLGGTDTQYF.

CDR3 DNA sequence: TGTGCCAGCAGTGAACAGCCCCTTTCCTACAATGAGCAGTTCTTC. Translating gives CASSEQPLSYNEQFF. This chain connects TRBV6-1 to TRBJ2-1; D remains ambiguous. The CDR3 has 15 amino acids. V lost 2 bases and J 1 base, leaving 9 bases between the germline ends. Germline-derived CDR1 and CDR2 are MNHNS and SASEGT.

Only a few counts were recorded for this clone. The chain combines TRBV11-2 with TRBJ1-1, with D possibly matching TRBD1 (6 bases). V was shortened by 5 bases and J by 1 base, with 8 bases between the two germline ends. Per the germline V gene, CDR1 is SGHAT and CDR2 is FQNNGV. The CDR3 extends over 13 amino acids. CDR3 sequence (DNA): TGTGCCAGCAGCATCAGGGGGAACACTGAAGCTTTCTTT. Translating it yields CASSIRGNTEAFF.

The V call is TRBV9, the J call TRBJ2-5; 9 bases align to TRBD1. Per the germline V gene, CDR1 is SGDLS and CDR2 is YYNGEE. Trimming at V came to 0 bases and at J to 1 base, leaving 7 bases not matched to a gene. The CDR3 loop spans 17 amino acids. CDR3 sequence (DNA): TGTGCCAGCAGCGTAGGGGGACAGGGTGGGTTCCAAGAGACCCAGTACTTC. This encodes CASSVGGQGGFQETQYF.